This T cell receptor beta chain was captured in a study of T cells in Graves' hyperthyroidism and ophthalmopathy. Study details: Peripheral blood was acquired at first diagnosis, ahead of any therapy whatsoever. Points from the study as a whole: Model-based prediction identified ophthalmopathy a median about 7 months prior to its onset. Researchers found most expanded thyroid clonotypes above 0.001 in blood as well.

About this clonotype: Antigen unknown.

Uncontrolled infection, other autoimmune disease, pregnancy or lactation disqualified patients from enrolment. The ends lost 1 base at V and 4 bases at J; junction bases unmatched: 5. The CDR3 has 15 residues. Germline loops: CDR1 SGHAT, CDR2 FQNNGV. Template material for amplifying TCR beta CDR3 regions consisted of RNA transcripts. First-round RT-PCR targeting the TCR CDR3 was performed with the HTBI primer set. MiXCR, applied by TCRdb to the multiplex PCR reads, yields one record per CDR3 protein. The sample consists of about 380,000 distinct CDR3 sequences, roughly 15% of them appearing once. The sample comprised blood. The J gene is TRBJ2-7, the V gene TRBV11-2; 9 nucleotides align to TRBD2. The sequence came from a woman aged 25 to 39 with Graves' ophthalmopathy. CDR3 sequence: CASSLVASGGYEQYF. The CDR3 coding sequence is TGTGCCAGCAGCTTAGTGGCCAGCGGGGGGTACGAGCAGTACTTC. Complete variable domain (other parts from reference TRBV11-2 and TRBJ2-7): EAGVAQSPRYKIIEKRQSVAFWCNPISGHATLYWYQQILGQGPKLLIQFQNNGVVDDSQLPKDRFSAERLKGVDSTLKIQPAKLEDSAVYLCASSLVASGGYEQYFGPGTRLTVT.